This TCR beta chain derives from a study of blood T cell repertoires in COVID-19. As for the study in general: There were acute and convalescent COVID-19 samples, and they came from the United States, Italy and Spain. PBMCs, B-cell-depleted T cells, or T cells provided the cDNA or gDNA that made up the material.

The CDR3 is made up of 13 amino acids. The germline V gene encodes CDR1 KGHSH and CDR2 LQKENI. Deletions cut 3 bases from V and 3 bases from J, with 8 bases between. Original handling: Reference gene primer amplification gave nucleated cell count estimates. Some clones are missing from TCRdb's copy, which holds only in-frame ones; the method was immunoSEQ multiplex PCR. V and J calls and clone size are as listed in that table; D and trimming were resolved from the DNA. The sample has roughly 80,000 clones, 80% seen once. This clonotype originated in a man aged 55 to 70 with active or convalescent COVID-19. The sequenced sample consisted of peripheral blood. The V and J genes are TRBV18 and TRBJ1-1; D not certain. CDR3 nucleotide sequence: TGTGCCAGCTCACCTGCGCGGGACACTGAAGCTTTCTTT. Residues: CASSPARDTEAFF. The variable domain in full, completed from reference TRBV18 and TRBJ1-1, reads NAGVMQNPRHLVRRRGQEARLRCSPMKGHSHVYWYRQLPEEGLKFMVYLQKENIIDESGMPKERFSAEFPKEGPSILRIQQVVRGDSAAYFCASSPARDTEAFFGQGTRLTVV.